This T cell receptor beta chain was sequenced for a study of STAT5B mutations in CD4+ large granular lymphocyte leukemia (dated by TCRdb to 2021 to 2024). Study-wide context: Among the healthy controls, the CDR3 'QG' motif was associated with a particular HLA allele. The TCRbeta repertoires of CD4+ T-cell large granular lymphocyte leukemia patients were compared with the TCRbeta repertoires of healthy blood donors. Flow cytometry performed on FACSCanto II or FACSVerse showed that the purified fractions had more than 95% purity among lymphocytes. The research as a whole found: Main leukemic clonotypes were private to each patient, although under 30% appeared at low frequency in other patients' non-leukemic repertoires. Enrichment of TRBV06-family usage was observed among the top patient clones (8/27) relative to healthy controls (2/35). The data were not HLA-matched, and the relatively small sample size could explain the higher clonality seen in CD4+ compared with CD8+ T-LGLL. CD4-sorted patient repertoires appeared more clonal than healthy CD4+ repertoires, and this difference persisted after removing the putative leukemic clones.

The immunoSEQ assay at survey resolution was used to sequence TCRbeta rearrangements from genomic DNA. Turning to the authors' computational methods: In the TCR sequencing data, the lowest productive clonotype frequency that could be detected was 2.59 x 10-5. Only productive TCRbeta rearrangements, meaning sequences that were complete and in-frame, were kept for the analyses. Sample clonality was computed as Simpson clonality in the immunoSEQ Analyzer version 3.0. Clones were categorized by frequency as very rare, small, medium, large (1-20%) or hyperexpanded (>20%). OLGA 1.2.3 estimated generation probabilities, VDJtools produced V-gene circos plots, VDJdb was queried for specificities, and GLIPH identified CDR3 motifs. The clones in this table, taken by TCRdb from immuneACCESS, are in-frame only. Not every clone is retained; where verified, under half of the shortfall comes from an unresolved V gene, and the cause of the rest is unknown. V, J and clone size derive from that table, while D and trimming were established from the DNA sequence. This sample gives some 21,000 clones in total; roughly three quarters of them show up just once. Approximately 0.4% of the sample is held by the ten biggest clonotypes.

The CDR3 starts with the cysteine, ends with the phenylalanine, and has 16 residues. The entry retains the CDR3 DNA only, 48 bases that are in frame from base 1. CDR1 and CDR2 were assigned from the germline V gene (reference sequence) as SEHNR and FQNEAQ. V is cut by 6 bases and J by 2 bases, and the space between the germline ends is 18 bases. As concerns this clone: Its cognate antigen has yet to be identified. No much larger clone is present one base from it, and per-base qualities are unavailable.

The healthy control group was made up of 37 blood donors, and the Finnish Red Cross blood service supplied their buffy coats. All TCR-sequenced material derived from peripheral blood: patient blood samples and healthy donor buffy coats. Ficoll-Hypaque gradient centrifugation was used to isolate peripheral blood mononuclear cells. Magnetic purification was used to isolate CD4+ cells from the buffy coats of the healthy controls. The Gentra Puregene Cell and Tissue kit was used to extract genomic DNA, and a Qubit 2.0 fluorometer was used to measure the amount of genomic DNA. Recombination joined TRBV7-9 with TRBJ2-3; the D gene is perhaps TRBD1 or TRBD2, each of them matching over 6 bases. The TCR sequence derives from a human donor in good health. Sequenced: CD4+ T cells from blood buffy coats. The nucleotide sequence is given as TGTGCCAGCAGTACTAGAGGAAGGGGGGACACAGATACGCAGTATTTT. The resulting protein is CASSTRGRGDTDTQYF.